The next 8 T cell receptor beta chains were all read from a single sample in a study of Tregs in tolerant kidney transplant recipients. Profiling relied on immunoSEQ multiplex PCR, and the TCRdb table lists in-frame clones only, not all of them. The repertoire holds over 60,000 clones, with 95% to 98% as singletons. Material: CD4+ T cells from blood, obtained before the transplant. These receptors came from a human donor who received a combined kidney and bone marrow transplant.

The rearrangement joins TRBV7-2 to TRBJ2-7; 8 bases agree with TRBD2. Trimming removed 0 bases from V and 6 bases from J; junction bases left unmatched: 10. CDR3 length equals 16 residues. The germline CDR1 and CDR2 sequences are SGHTA and FQGNSA. CDR3 region: CASSLAPPGGAFEQYF. CDR3 bases: TGTGCCAGCAGCTTAGCTCCTCCCGGGGGGGCTTTCGAGCAGTACTTC. The variable domain in full, completed from reference TRBV7-2 and TRBJ2-7, reads GAGVSQSPSNKVTEKGKDVELRCDPISGHTALYWYRQSLGQGLEFLIYFQGNSAPDKSGLPSDRFSAERTGGSVSTLTIQRTQQEDSAVYLCASSLAPPGGAFEQYFGPGTRLTVT.

The chain is built from TRBV4-3 and TRBJ2-7; a possible D gene is TRBD2 (6 bases). V lost 0 bases and J lost 2, with 11 bases in between. The length of the CDR3 is 15 residues. Per the germline V gene, CDR1 is LGHNA and CDR2 is YSLEER. CDR3 protein: CASSQDPSDTYEQYF. The CDR3 DNA sequence: TGCGCCAGCAGCCAAGATCCTAGCGACACCTACGAGCAGTACTTC.

This rearrangement joins TRBV7-8 to TRBJ1-1, with 7 positions matching TRBD1. Germline V gene sequence: CDR1 SGHVS, CDR2 FQNEAQ. This CDR3 contains 13 residues. Trimming at V came to 6 bases and at J to 3 bases, leaving 4 bases not matched to a gene. The CDR3 nucleotides read TGTGCCAGCAGGGGACAGAGAGACACTGAAGCTTTCTTT. Translated: CASRGQRDTEAFF.

The chain joins TRBV7-9 to TRBJ2-1; D might be TRBD2 (6 bases). V shed 5 bases and J shed 6 bases, with 11 bases lying between them. Germline V gene sequence: CDR1 SEHNR, CDR2 FQNEAQ (reference sequence). This CDR3 has 13 residues. This chain's CDR3 is CASSPAGSNEQFF. DNA of the CDR3: TGTGCCAGCAGCCCAGCCGGGAGCAATGAGCAGTTCTTC.

J is TRBJ2-1 and V is TRBV19, with TRBD2 as a possible D gene (5 bases). The V gene lost 3 bases and the J gene lost 0 bases, with 12 bases spanning the gap. Germline V gene sequence: CDR1 LNHDA, CDR2 SQIVND (reference sequence). CDR3 length equals 16 residues. The CDR3 coding sequence is TGTGCCAGTAGTATGGGCGGGCGAAGCTCCTACAATGAGCAGTTCTTC. This encodes CASSMGGRSSYNEQFF.

To note about this clone: The junction departs from the called germline gene at one end, perhaps through a read error. CDR3 DNA sequence: TGTGCCAGCAGATTGGGGGGCACAGCAGATACGCAGTATTTT. Its translation is CASRLGGTADTQYF. The genes are TRBV5-5 and TRBJ2-3, with D perhaps given as TRBD1 or TRBD2 (6 bases each). From germline, CDR1 is SGHKS and CDR2 YYEKEE (reference sequence). The CDR3 runs 14 residues. Full variable domain (missing parts from reference TRBV5-5 and TRBJ2-3): DAGVTQSPTHLIKTRGQQVTLRCSPISGHKSVSWYQQVLGQGPQFIFQYYEKEERGRGNFPDRFSARQFPNYSSELNVNALLLGDSALYLCASRLGGTADTQYFGPGTRLTVL.

V is TRBV6-1 and J is TRBJ1-2; D is possibly TRBD1 (5 bases). Germline V lookup: CDR1 MNHNS, CDR2 SASEGT. The length of the CDR3 is 13 residues. Trimming pared 4 bases from V and 7 bases from J, leaving 13 bases between. CDR3 DNA: TGTGCCAGCAGTGGGGACTGGCTCGGTGGCTACACCTTC. Amino acid sequence: CASSGDWLGGYTF.

V usage is TRBV7-9 and J usage is TRBJ2-3; tentatively, D is TRBD2 (6 bases). Trimming pared 2 bases from V and 2 bases from J, leaving 20 bases between. Per germline, CDR1 SEHNR and CDR2 FQNEAQ (reference sequence). The CDR3 extends over 18 amino acids. CDR3 residues: CASSLLRLGRANTDTQYF. The CDR3 DNA follows: TGTGCCAGCAGCTTACTTCGACTAGGACGGGCGAACACAGATACGCAGTATTTT.